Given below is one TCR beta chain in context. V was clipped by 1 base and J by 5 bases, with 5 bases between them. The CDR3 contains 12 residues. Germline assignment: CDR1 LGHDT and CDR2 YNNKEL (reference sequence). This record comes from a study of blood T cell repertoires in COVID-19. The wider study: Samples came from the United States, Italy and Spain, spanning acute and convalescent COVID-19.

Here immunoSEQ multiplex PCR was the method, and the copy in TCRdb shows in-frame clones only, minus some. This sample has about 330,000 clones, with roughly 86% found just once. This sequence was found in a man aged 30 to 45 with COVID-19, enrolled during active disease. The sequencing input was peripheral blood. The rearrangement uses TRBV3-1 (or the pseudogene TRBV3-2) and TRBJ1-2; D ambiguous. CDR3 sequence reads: CASSQARYGYTF. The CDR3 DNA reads TGTGCCAGCAGCCAAGCGCGTTATGGCTACACCTTC.